A selection of T cell receptor beta chains follows, all from one sample in a study of blood T cell repertoires in COVID-19. Produced via immunoSEQ multiplex PCR; TCRdb's table is partial and in-frame only. This repertoire shows some 220,000 clones, approximately 80% found once; its top ten account for 9.7%. Sequenced: peripheral blood. These receptors all come from a man aged 50 to 60 with active or convalescent COVID-19. The CDR3 runs from the conserved cysteine through the conserved F or W. The order of the fields is CDR3 protein, CDR3 DNA, J gene, D gene, V gene, clone size. D genes are given only for firm matches. Size is omitted from some rows. Given values are once, few, many or a class for expanded clones.

CSGGITVNTEAFF TGCAGCGGGGGAATTACAGTGAACACTGAAGCTTTCTTT TRBJ1-1 . TRBV29-1 .
CASSQNGAALNEQFF TGCGCCAGCAGCCAGAATGGGGCAGCCCTCAATGAGCAGTTCTTC TRBJ2-1 . TRBV4-3 .
CASSLEGRGDYTEAFF TGTGCCAGCAGCTTAGAGGGTCGAGGGGACTACACTGAAGCTTTCTTT TRBJ1-1 . TRBV7-9 .
CASSLQGGSNQPQHF TGTGCCAGCAGCCTCCAGGGTGGAAGCAATCAGCCCCAGCATTTT TRBJ1-5 . TRBV2 few
CASSKPLAGDSYEQFF TGTGCCAGCAGCAAGCCACTAGCGGGAGATAGCTATGAGCAGTTCTTC TRBJ2-1 TRBD2 TRBV11-1 .
CASSRKGVDKNIQYF TGTGCCAGCAGCCGGAAGGGGGTAGACAAAAACATTCAGTACTTC TRBJ2-4 . TRBV5-4 .
CSASQGWGYTF TGCAGTGCTAGCCAGGGCTGGGGCTACACCTTC TRBJ1-2 . TRBV20-1 .
CASRVQGPTEAFF TGTGCCAGCAGGGTACAGGGTCCCACTGAAGCTTTCTTT TRBJ1-1 . TRBV2 .
CASSLRTHEQYF TGTGCCAGCAGTTTACGGACTCACGAGCAGTACTTC TRBJ2-7 . TRBV28 .
CASSQDTDKQFF TGCGCCAGCAGCCAAGATACAGATAAGCAGTTCTTC TRBJ2-1 . TRBV4-1 .
CASSHGTGVGDTQYF TGCGCCAGCAGCCATGGGACAGGGGTGGGGGATACGCAGTATTTT TRBJ2-3 TRBD1 TRBV4-1 .
CASSLGGGYTEAFF TGTGCCAGCAGCTTGGGAGGGGGTTACACTGAAGCTTTCTTT TRBJ1-1 . TRBV11-1 .
CASSPGTGVIYNSPLHF TGTGCCAGCAGTCCAGGGACAGGGGTTATCTATAATTCACCCCTCCACTTT TRBJ1-6 TRBD1 TRBV27 once
CASSQPGTRGRVEQFF TGTGCCAGCAGCCAGCCGGGAACCCGAGGACGCGTTGAGCAGTTCTTC TRBJ2-1 . TRBV4-2 .
CATSDFSGSSYNEQFF TGTGCCACCAGTGATTTTTCGGGAAGCTCCTACAATGAGCAGTTCTTC TRBJ2-1 . TRBV24-1 .
CASSLTGVGNIQYF TGCGCCAGCAGCTTGACAGGGGTTGGGAACATTCAGTACTTC TRBJ2-4 TRBD1 TRBV5-1 .
CASSLFGANTGELFF TGTGCCAGCAGCTTATTCGGGGCGAACACCGGGGAGCTGTTTTTT TRBJ2-2 . TRBV7-2 .
CASSSSLGGSGNTIYF TGTGCCAGCAGCAGTTCCTTAGGAGGTTCGGGAAACACCATATATTTT TRBJ1-3 . TRBV28 few
CASQGVSYSPLHF TGTGCCAGCCAGGGGGTCTCGTATTCACCCCTCCACTTT TRBJ1-6 TRBD1 TRBV28 .
CASSLDQGSTEAFF TGTGCCAGCAGCTTAGATCAGGGGTCGACTGAAGCTTTCTTT TRBJ1-1 . TRBV7-3 .
CASGSNSYNEQFF TGTGCTAGTGGTTCAAACAGCTACAATGAGCAGTTCTTC TRBJ2-1 . TRBV12-5 .
CASSHSGGGSYNEQFF TGTGCCAGCAGCCACAGCGGGGGCGGCTCCTACAATGAGCAGTTCTTC TRBJ2-1 TRBD2 TRBV13 .
CASSLGQGGTGELFF TGCGCCAGCAGTCTGGGACAGGGGGGCACCGGGGAGCTGTTTTTT TRBJ2-2 TRBD1 TRBV4-1 .
CASSDRAGALYGYTF TGTGCCAGCAGTGATAGGGCAGGGGCCCTCTATGGCTACACCTTC TRBJ1-2 . TRBV2 few
CASSQDGGRSGNTIYF TGCGCCAGCAGCCAAGATGGAGGGCGCTCTGGAAACACCATATATTTT TRBJ1-3 . TRBV4-1 .
CASRNAPGGTEAFF TGTGCCAGTAGAAACGCACCGGGAGGCACTGAAGCTTTCTTT TRBJ1-1 . TRBV19 .
CASSFVVGGEQYF TGCGCCAGCAGCTTCGTCGTCGGGGGCGAGCAGTACTTC TRBJ2-7 . TRBV5-1 .
CASSPGAGGTYEQYF TGTGCCAGCTCACCAGGGGCAGGGGGGACCTACGAGCAGTACTTC TRBJ2-7 . TRBV18 .
CAISESNGNEQFF TGTGCCATCAGTGAGTCAAACGGGAATGAGCAGTTCTTC TRBJ2-1 . TRBV10-3 .
CASSVAEEKTQYF TGTGCCAGCAGCGTAGCTGAGGAGAAGACCCAGTACTTC TRBJ2-5 . TRBV9 few
CATIGTGHQETQYF TGTGCCACCATCGGGACAGGGCACCAAGAGACCCAGTACTTC TRBJ2-5 TRBD1 TRBV28 .
CASSSNRVTEQYF TGTGCCAGCAGTTCCAACAGGGTTACCGAGCAGTACTTC TRBJ2-7 . TRBV27 .
CASSQASYGYTF TGCGCCAGCAGCCAAGCTAGCTATGGCTACACCTTC TRBJ1-2 . TRBV4-1 few
CTSSQGPREGRETQYF TGCACCAGCAGCCAAGGCCCGCGGGAGGGCCGGGAGACCCAGTACTTC TRBJ2-5 . TRBV1 .
CASSPTALGGYTF TGTGCCAGCAGCCCGACGGCTCTCGGGGGCTACACCTTC TRBJ1-2 . TRBV11-2 .
CASGGDSGNTIYF TGCGCCAGTGGGGGCGACTCTGGAAACACCATATATTTT TRBJ1-3 . TRBV5-1 .
CASRWQTNQPQHF TGTGCCAGTAGATGGCAAACGAATCAGCCCCAGCATTTT TRBJ1-5 . TRBV19 once
CASSEMGRMNTEAFF TGTGCCAGCAGTGAAATGGGCAGGATGAACACTGAAGCTTTCTTT TRBJ1-1 . TRBV6-1 .
CASSVGFGSGREGGGYTF TGTGCCAGCAGCGTAGGGTTCGGTTCCGGCAGGGAGGGAGGGGGCTACACCTTC TRBJ1-2 . TRBV9 .
CASSEEAVIGNQPQHF TGTGCCAGCAGTGAAGAGGCGGTCATCGGGAATCAGCCCCAGCATTTT TRBJ1-5 . TRBV2 .
CASSGAGGPNEQFF TGTGCCAGCAGTGGCGCGGGGGGGCCCAATGAGCAGTTCTTC TRBJ2-1 TRBD2 TRBV2 .
CSVEGPATRGRYNEQFF TGCAGCGTTGAAGGCCCCGCGACCCGCGGGCGGTACAATGAGCAGTTCTTC TRBJ2-1 . TRBV29-1 .
CASQGYDGYTF TGTGCCAGCCAGGGGTATGATGGCTACACCTTC TRBJ1-2 . TRBV2 few
CASSLFRGRIGTDTQYF TGTGCCAGCAGCTTATTCCGCGGGAGAATCGGCACAGATACGCAGTATTTT TRBJ2-3 TRBD2 TRBV11-2 once
CASSWDYQETQYF TGTGCCAGCAGTTGGGACTATCAAGAGACCCAGTACTTC TRBJ2-5 TRBD2 TRBV2 .
CATSRGGLGRATDTQYF TGTGCCACCAGCAGAGGTGGCTTAGGGAGGGCGACAGATACGCAGTATTTT TRBJ2-3 TRBD2 TRBV15 .
CASSLVPETGGELFF TGCGCCAGCAGCTTGGTCCCAGAAACGGGCGGGGAGCTGTTTTTT TRBJ2-2 . TRBV5-1 .
CASSQGFRDSGDEKLFF TGCGCCAGCAGCCAAGGGTTTCGGGACAGTGGGGATGAAAAACTGTTTTTT TRBJ1-4 TRBD1 TRBV4-3 .
CATSDPRASNEQFF TGTGCCACCAGTGATCCCAGGGCCAGCAATGAGCAGTTCTTC TRBJ2-1 . TRBV24-1 .
CASSSGTGPYNEQFF TGTGCCAGCAGCTCAGGGACAGGGCCCTACAATGAGCAGTTCTTC TRBJ2-1 TRBD1 TRBV5-8 .
CASRRRPNTGELFF TGCGCCAGCCGAAGGCGGCCGAACACCGGGGAGCTGTTTTTT TRBJ2-2 . TRBV4-3 .
CAISEDRDNSPLHF TGTGCCATCAGTGAAGACAGGGATAATTCACCCCTCCACTTT TRBJ1-6 TRBD1 TRBV10-3 few